Following are 2 T cell receptor beta chains from one sample sequenced in a study of response to subunit inactivated influenza vaccine. TCRdb used MiXCR to reprocess the RT-PCR reads, holding one entry per CDR3 protein. The repertoire holds about 780,000 distinct CDR3 sequences, with around 18% as singletons. The specimen was PBMCs from blood, collected about 5 days after vaccination. The receptors shown here come from a man aged 50 to 60 who received an inactivated influenza vaccine.

This clonotype was counted ten times or more. This rearrangement joins TRBV20-1 to TRBJ2-1; D may be TRBD2 (7 bases). Germline-derived CDR1 and CDR2 are DFQATT and SNEGSKA (reference sequence). The V end was cut by 1 base, the J end by 10 bases, with 11 bases between. The CDR3 consists of 12 residues. This CDR3 is CSARVSGTEQFF. The CDR3 coding sequence is TGCAGTGCTAGAGTGAGCGGGACAGAGCAGTTCTTC.

The chain recombines TRBV5-1 with TRBJ2-3; D is unclear. The CDR3 has 14 amino acids. The V gene lost 0 bases and the J gene lost 6 bases, with 11 bases spanning the gap. CDR1 and CDR2 from the germline V gene are SGHRS and YFSETQ. The CDR3 DNA reads as TGCGCCAGCAGCTTGGGTGATTTCATTGATACGCAGTATTTT. This translates into CASSLGDFIDTQYF.